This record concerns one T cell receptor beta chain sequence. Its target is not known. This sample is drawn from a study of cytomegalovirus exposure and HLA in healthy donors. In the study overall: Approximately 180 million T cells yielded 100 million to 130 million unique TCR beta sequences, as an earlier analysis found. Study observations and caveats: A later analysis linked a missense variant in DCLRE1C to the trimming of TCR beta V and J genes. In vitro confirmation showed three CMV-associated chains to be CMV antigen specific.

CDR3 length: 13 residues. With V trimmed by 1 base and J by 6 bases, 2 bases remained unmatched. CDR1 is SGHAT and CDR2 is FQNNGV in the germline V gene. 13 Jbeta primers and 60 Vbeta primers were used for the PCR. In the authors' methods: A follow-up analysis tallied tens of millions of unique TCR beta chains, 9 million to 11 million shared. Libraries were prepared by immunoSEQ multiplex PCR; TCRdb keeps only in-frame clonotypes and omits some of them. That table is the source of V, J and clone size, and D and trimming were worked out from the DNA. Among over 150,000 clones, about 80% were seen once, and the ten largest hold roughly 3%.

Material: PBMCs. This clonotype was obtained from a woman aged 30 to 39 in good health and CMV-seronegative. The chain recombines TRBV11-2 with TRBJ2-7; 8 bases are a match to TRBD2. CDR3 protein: CASSLAGGREQYF. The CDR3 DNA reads TGTGCCAGCAGCTTAGCGGGGGGGCGCGAGCAGTACTTC.